The present T cell receptor beta chain was sequenced within a study of identical twins. Study-level points and caveats: A lower insertion count was a feature of abundant cord blood beta clonotypes, with no such feature in memory repertoires.

The germline CDR1 and CDR2 sequences are LGHDT and YNNKEL (reference sequence). V lost 6 bases and J lost 2, with 19 bases in between. The CDR3 is made up of 16 amino acids. Comment on this clonotype: The target antigen is unknown.

Unique molecular identifiers were present on the cDNA, and a universal primer site came from template switching. TCRdb re-derived calls from the 5' RACE reads in MiXCR, one entry per CDR3 protein. The sample yields under 1 million distinct CDR3 sequences, around 12% seen once. Another study also made use of these data, one on yellow fever vaccine responses in identical twins.

The sequenced sample consisted of PBMCs. The TCR was taken from a young woman in good health. The chain uses TRBV3-1 and TRBJ1-1, with D tentatively TRBD1 (6 bases). CDR3 coding DNA: TGTGCCAGCAGTGCCGCCATCGGGACACTAAACACTGAAGCTTTCTTT. Amino acids: CASSAAIGTLNTEAFF. Filled out from reference TRBV3-1 and TRBJ1-1, the complete variable domain reads DTAVSQTPKYLVTQMGNDKSIKCEQNLGHDTMYWYKQDSKKFLKIMFSYNNKELIINETVPNRFSPKSPDKAHLNLHINSLELGDSAVYFCASSAAIGTLNTEAFFGQGTRLTVV.